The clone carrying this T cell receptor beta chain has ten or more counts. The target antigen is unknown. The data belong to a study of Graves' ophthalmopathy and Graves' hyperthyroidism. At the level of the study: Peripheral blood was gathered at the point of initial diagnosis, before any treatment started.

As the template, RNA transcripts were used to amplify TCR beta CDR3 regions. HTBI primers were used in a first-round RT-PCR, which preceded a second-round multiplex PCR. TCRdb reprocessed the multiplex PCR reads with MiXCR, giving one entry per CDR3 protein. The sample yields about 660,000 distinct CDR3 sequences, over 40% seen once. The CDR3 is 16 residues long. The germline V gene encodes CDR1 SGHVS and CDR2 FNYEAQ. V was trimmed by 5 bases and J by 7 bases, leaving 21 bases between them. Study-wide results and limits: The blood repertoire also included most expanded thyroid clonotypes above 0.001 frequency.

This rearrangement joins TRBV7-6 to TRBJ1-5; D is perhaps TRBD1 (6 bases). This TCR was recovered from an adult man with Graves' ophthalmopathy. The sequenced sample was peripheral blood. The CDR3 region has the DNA TGTGCCAGCAGCCGCGCGGACGGGAGGGGGGGCCAGCCCCAGCATTTT. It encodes CASSRADGRGGQPQHF.